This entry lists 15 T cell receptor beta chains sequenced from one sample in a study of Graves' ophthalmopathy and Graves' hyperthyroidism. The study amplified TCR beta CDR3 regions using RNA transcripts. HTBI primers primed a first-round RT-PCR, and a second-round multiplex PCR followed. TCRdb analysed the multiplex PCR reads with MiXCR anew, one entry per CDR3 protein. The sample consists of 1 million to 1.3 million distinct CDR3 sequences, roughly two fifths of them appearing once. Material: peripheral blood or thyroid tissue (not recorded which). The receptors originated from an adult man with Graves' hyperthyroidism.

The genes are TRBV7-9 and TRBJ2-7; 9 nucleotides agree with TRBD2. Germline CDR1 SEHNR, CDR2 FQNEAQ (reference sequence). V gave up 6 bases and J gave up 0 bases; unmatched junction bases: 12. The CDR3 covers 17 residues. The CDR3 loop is CASSYPGTSTSSYEQYF. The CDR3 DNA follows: TGTGCCAGCAGTTACCCCGGGACTAGCACGAGCTCCTACGAGCAGTACTTC.

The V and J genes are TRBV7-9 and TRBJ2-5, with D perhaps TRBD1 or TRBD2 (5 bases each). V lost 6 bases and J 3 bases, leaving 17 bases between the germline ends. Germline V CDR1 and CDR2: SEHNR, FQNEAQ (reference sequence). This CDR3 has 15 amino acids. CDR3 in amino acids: CASSQTGTPKETQYF. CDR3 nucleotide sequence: TGTGCCAGCAGTCAGACCGGGACGCCCAAAGAGACCCAGTACTTC. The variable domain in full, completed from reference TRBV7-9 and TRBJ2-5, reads DTGVSQNPRHKITKRGQNVTFRCDPISEHNRLYWYRQTLGQGPEFLTYFQNEAQLEKSRLLSDRFSAERPKGSFSTLEIQRTEQGDSAMYLCASSQTGTPKETQYFGPGTRLLVL.

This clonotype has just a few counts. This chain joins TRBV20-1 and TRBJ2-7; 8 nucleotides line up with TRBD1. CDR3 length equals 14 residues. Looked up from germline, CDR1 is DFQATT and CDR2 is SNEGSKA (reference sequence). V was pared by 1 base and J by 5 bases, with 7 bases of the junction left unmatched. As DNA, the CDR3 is TGCAGTGCTAGAGGGGACAGGATAGTGGACGAGCAGTACTTC. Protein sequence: CSARGDRIVDEQYF.

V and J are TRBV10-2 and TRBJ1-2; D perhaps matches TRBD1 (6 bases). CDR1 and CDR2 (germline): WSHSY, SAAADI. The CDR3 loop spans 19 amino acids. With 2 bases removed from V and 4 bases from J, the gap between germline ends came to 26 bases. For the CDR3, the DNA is TGCGCCAGCAGTGAGCCGGACAGTCTCACTGTTGAGGGGCCCTATGGCTACACCTTC. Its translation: CASSEPDSLTVEGPYGYTF.

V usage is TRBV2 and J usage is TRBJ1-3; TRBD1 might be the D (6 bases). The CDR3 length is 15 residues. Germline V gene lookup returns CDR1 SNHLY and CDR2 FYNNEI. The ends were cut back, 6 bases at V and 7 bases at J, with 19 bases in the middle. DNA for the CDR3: TGTGCCAGCAGCGAGGGGGGTGCCGTCGTGAACACCATATATTTT. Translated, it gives CASSEGGAVVNTIYF.

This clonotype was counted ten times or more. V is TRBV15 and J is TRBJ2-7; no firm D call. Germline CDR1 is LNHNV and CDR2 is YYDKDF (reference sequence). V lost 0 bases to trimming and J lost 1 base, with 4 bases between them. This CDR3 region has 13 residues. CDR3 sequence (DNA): TGTGCCACCAGCAGAGATGTTTCCTACGAGCAGTACTTC. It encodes CATSRDVSYEQYF. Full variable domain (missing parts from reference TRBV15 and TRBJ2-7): DAMVIQNPRYQVTQFGKPVTLSCSQTLNHNVMYWYQQKSSQAPKLLFHYYDKDFNNEADTPDNFQSRRPNTSFCFLDIRSPGLGDTAMYLCATSRDVSYEQYFGPGTRLTVT.

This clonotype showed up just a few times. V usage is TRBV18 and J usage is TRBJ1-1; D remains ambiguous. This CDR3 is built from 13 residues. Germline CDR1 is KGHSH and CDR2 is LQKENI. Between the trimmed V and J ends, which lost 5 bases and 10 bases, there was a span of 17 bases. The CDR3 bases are TGTGCCAGCTCAGGACGGCACACTGAAGGAGCTTTCTTT. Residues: CASSGRHTEGAFF.

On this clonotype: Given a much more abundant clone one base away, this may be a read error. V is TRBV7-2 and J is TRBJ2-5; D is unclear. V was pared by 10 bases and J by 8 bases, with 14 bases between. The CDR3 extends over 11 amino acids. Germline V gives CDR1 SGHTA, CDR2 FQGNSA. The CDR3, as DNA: TGTGCCAACACCTACTTGGAAACCCAGTACTTC. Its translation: CANTYLETQYF.

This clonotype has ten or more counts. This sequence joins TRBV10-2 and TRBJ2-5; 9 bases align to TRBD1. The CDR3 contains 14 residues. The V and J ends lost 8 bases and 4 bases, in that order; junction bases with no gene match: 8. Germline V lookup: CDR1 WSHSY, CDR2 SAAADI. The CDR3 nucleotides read TGCGCCAGCGCCGCAACAGGGGGCGCAGAGACCCAGTACTTC. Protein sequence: CASAATGGAETQYF.

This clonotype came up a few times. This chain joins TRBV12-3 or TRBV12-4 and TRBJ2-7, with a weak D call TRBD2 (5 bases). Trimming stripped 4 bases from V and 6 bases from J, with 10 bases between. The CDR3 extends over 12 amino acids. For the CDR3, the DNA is TGTGCCAGCAGTTACCCCAGCGGCGAGCAGTACTTC. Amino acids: CASSYPSGEQYF.

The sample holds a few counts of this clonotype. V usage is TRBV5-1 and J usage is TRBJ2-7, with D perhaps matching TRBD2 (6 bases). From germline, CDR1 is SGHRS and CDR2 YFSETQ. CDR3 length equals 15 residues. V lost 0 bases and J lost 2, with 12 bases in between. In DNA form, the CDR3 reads TGCGCCAGCAGCTTGGATTCCGGCGGGACCTACGAGCAGTACTTC. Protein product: CASSLDSGGTYEQYF.

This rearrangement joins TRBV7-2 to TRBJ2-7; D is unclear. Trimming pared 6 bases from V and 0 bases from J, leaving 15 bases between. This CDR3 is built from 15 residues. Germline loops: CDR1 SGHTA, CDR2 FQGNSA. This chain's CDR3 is CASRPYIDGSYEQYF. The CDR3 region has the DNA TGTGCCAGCAGGCCATACATCGATGGCTCCTACGAGCAGTACTTC.

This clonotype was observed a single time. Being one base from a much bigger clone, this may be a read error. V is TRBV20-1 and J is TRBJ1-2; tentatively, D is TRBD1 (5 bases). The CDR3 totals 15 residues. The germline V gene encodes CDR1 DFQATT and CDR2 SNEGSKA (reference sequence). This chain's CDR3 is CSARLAGTSNYCYTF. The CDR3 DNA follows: TGCAGTGCTAGGCTCGCCGGGACCTCCAACTATTGCTACACCTTC.

The CDR3, as DNA: TGTGCCAGCACCCTGGTGGGCGGGGGGGTTCGTGGCAATCAGCCCCAGCATTTT. Amino acids: CASTLVGGGVRGNQPQHF. This chain uses TRBV25-1 with TRBJ1-5; weak D call: TRBD1 (5 bases). The CDR3 length is 18 residues. Germline V gene data show CDR1 as MGHDK and CDR2 as SYGVNS. V was cut by 7 bases and J by 2 bases, with 24 bases left in between. Full variable domain (outside the CDR3, taken from reference TRBV25-1 and TRBJ1-5): EADIYQTPRYLVIGTGKKITLECSQTMGHDKMYWYQQDPGMELHLIHYSYGVNSTEKGDLSSESTVSRIRTEHFPLTLESARPSHTSQYLCASTLVGGGVRGNQPQHFGDGTRLSIL.

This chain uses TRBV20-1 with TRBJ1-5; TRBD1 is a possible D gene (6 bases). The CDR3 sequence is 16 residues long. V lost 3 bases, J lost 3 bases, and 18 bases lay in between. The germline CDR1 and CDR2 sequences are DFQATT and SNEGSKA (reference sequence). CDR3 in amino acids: CSARTTGSFPNQPQHF. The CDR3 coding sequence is TGCAGTGCTAGGACTACAGGGTCATTCCCCAATCAGCCCCAGCATTTT.